This TCR beta chain was observed in a study of radiotherapy plus CTLA-4 blockade in lung cancer. This table comes from immunoSEQ multiplex PCR, and its TCRdb copy is limited to in-frame clones, with some not included. The table records roughly 71,000 clones, over 65% of them present only once. Study-level findings and limits: Reports identified early blood T cell clone dynamics, with interferon-beta, as the best response predictor. The study found tumor-derived TCR clones expanded in blood after radiotherapy plus ipilimumab.

This CDR3 is built from 13 residues. Germline assignment: CDR1 SGHTA and CDR2 FQGNSA. The V gene lost 4 bases and the J gene lost 5 bases, with 9 bases spanning the gap. Only one count was recorded for this clone. Its matching antigen is unknown. The material sequenced was peripheral blood, taken from a patient treated with radiotherapy plus ipilimumab. V is TRBV7-2 and J is TRBJ2-1, with no clear D. The source of this sequence is a human donor with non-small cell lung cancer who had a complete response to radiotherapy plus ipilimumab. The CDR3 loop reads CASSSYGNNEQFF. The CDR3 DNA reads TGTGCCAGCAGCTCCTACGGAAACAATGAGCAGTTCTTC.